This entry features one TCR beta chain sequence. No antigen is known for it. Base qualities are not at hand, and no much larger clone is one base apart. The library was produced with the immunoSEQ multiplex PCR assay. Alongside multiparametric flow cytometry, deep sequencing of rearranged TCR beta loci was used to profile the T cell repertoires. In TCRdb, the immuneACCESS table is reduced to in-frame sequences with V and J assigned. These tables do not hold every clone; where another copy was compared, an unresolved V gene accounts for under half, and the others remain unexplained. The sample data list approximately 47,000 clones, and 85% to 90% of these were observed just once. The top ten constitute roughly 2.3% of the sample. These data come from a study of lymphopenia after photon versus proton radiotherapy (dated by TCRdb to between 2019 and 2020). Some background on the complete study: The study compared the immunological effects of photon versus proton radiation therapy in patients with gastrointestinal tumors who developed high-grade lymphopenia. The cohort included approximately 18 patients with gastrointestinal tumors who developed lymphopenia after receiving either photon or proton therapy. The study was designed to characterize how the impact on the immune system differs between the two radiation modalities. What the research found in general, with its limitations: Across the cohort, a larger post-nadir drop in TCR diversity was inversely correlated with overall survival time among patients who died. After the lymphocyte count nadir, oligoclonal expansion, especially of CD8+ Temra cells, was observed in photon-treated repertoires, and the drop in diversity was driven by this expansion. The survival association was examined only in patients who died, and the authors described better survival with proton therapy as a possibility, not as a demonstrated result. During treatment, patients who received proton therapy stayed relatively stable, whereas patients who received photon therapy lost naive T cells and TCR diversity and gained effector/memory populations.

Including cysteine and phenylalanine, the CDR3 has 11 amino acids. Left in the record is the CDR3 DNA by itself, 33 bases read in frame from the first base. At the junction V is shortened by 4 bases and J by 1 base, with 1 base in between. From the germline V gene, CDR1 is SGDLS and CDR2 is YYNGEE. This specimen consisted of peripheral blood, obtained from a patient treated with photon-based radiotherapy. The sequence came from a man aged 35 to 55 with gastric cancer. Recombination joined TRBV9 with TRBJ2-3; a confident D gene designation cannot be given. CDR3 sequence: CASSRTDTQYF. The DNA sequence is given as TGTGCCAGCAGCCGCACAGATACGCAGTATTTT.